This T cell receptor beta chain emerged from a study of identical twins listed by TCRdb under 2016. In the study overall: To test whether fetal clonotypes persist, the study used deep sequencing on TCR alpha and beta repertoires from monozygotic twins, unrelated adults of various ages, and cord blood. Replicate twin experiments were performed at different times using different library preparation protocols to rule out contamination. What the study reported, not specific to this receptor: The excess sharing between twins in beta out-of-frame sequences was weaker because fewer shared sequences reduced the signal-to-noise ratio. Out-of-frame TCR alpha sequences shared between twins showed an excess of low generation-probability sequences compared with coincidental sharing between unrelated individuals. Abundant cord blood beta clonotypes carried fewer insertions; young adult naive repertoires showed a weaker similar trend, while memory repertoires showed none. Zero-insertion analyses could be partly confounded by invariant T cells such as MAIT and iNKT, though diverse VJ usage argued against such confounding for most clonotypes. Out-of-frame TCR alpha sharing in monozygotic twins was systematically underestimated by recombination models, whereas sharing between unrelated individuals was in agreement with the recombination models. Conclusions relied on cross-sectional statistical analysis, since the same donors could not be followed over many years.

Library construction relied on 5' RACE. Sequencing was performed on an Illumina HiSeq 2000. Template switching added a universal primer binding site, and the final cDNA carried a unique molecular identifier that allowed TCR cDNA molecules to be counted accurately. First-strand cDNA for TCR alpha and beta chains was synthesized from specific primers in the conserved constant-segment region. To control for contamination, each cDNA library was double barcoded with a SMART-Mk sample barcode plus Illumina barcodes. TruSeq adapter sequences and Illumina sample barcodes were added in two successive PCR steps. TCR alpha and beta cDNA libraries were sequenced on the Illumina HiSeq platform with custom primers. As for the original processing: MiGEC was used to process raw reads and extract unique molecular identifiers, and MiXCR was used to find CDR3 positions. For each individual, recombination models were inferred using an EM algorithm with the repgenHMM and IGoR tools. The tcR package in R was used for shared clonotype analysis, with sharing normalized by the product of cloneset sizes. To study raw recombination free of thymic and clonal selection effects, out-of-frame nonproductive sequences were analyzed. The public reads were reprocessed in TCRdb via fastp at Q25 and MiXCR, keeping in-frame beta chains. Rows are unified per CDR3 protein, each entry keeping the most common DNA and genes. The V and J calls and clone size are TCRdb's, not the authors'. Recorded for this sample are roughly 290,000 distinct CDR3 sequences; around 8.8% of them occurred a single time. 2.1% of the sample is taken by the ten largest.

Every donor was a healthy Caucasian. The twin cohort comprised three pairs of female monozygotic twins, all aged roughly 18 to 29 years. Miltenyi CD45RO+ enrichment and human naive T-cell isolation kits were used to isolate memory (CD45RO+) and naive T cells from PBMC. This clonotype was found many times. What this receptor recognizes is not known. Base qualities are not recorded, but no much larger clone differs from it by a single base. These data also featured in a second study, about yellow fever vaccine responses in identical twins. Drawing on the second study: According to the authors, the vaccine-induced T cell response in identical twins seemed to be partly convergent and partly specific to each individual. In the study, vaccine-responding T cell clones were precisely tracked in identical twins.

The sample was memory (CD45RO+) T cells sorted from blood. The cell subset or site tag for this specimen amounts to: CD45RO+ enriched T cells. This sequence originates from a woman in her late teens or twenties in good health.

The nucleotides are TGTGCCAGCAGCGCTCGGACTAGCGGAGGCAATGAGCAGTTCTTC. Its protein reads: CASSARTSGGNEQFF. The receptor chain draws on TRBV3-1 and TRBJ2-1; 10 nucleotides in the junction match TRBD2. The CDR3 sequence holds 15 residues, the cysteine and phenylalanine included. Kept here is only the CDR3 DNA, which spans 45 bases and is read in frame from base 1. CDR1 and CDR2, looked up from the germline V gene (reference sequence), are LGHDT and YNNKEL. The germline V and J ends show losses of 5 bases and 6 bases respectively, and no gene match explains 7 bases of the junction.